This TCR beta chain was sequenced during a study of shared T cell receptors in the human thymus. Sequenced by immunoSEQ multiplex PCR; TCRdb stores in-frame clones only, minus some. The sample records about 500,000 clones, 78% being singletons. CDR1 is SGHAT and CDR2 is FQNNGV in the germline V gene. The CDR3 is 14 amino acids. V was pared by 5 bases and J by 1 base, with 11 bases between. The same data also contributed to another study, on human thymus T cells. That source adds: Healthy Finnish infants undergoing corrective surgery for congenital heart defects were used as donors. Thymus tissue for the work was resected from patients undergoing corrective heart surgery. Thymic and blood repertoires seemed to favor certain V and J genes. Unrelated people showed highly overlapping thymic repertoires, related research reported.

What was sequenced was thymocytes. The clonotype comes from a boy under three years old with a congenital heart defect. The chain has TRBV11-2 and TRBJ1-2; no definite D call. CDR3 residues: CASSPVGVNYGYTF. CDR3 nucleotides: TGTGCCAGCAGCCCCGTGGGAGTTAACTATGGCTACACCTTC.